The 22 T cell receptor beta chains presented below share a single source sample, sequenced in a study of blood T cell repertoires in COVID-19. The protocol was immunoSEQ multiplex PCR, while the TCRdb copy is restricted to in-frame clones and leaves out a portion. The top ten clones hold approximately 9% of a sample with about 25,000 clones, around nine tenths of them seen once. Sequencing was carried out using peripheral blood. All receptors derive from a human donor with active COVID-19. The donor label of this sample is uncertain.

The chain links TRBV24-1 to TRBJ1-3, with D possibly matching TRBD1 (6 bases). The CDR3 runs to 14 residues. In germline, CDR1 is KGHDR, CDR2 SFDVKD. V lost 3 bases and J 4 bases, leaving 9 bases between the germline ends. The CDR3 nucleotides read TGTGCCACCAGTGATCCAGGGGTCGGAAACACCATATATTTT. Amino acids: CATSDPGVGNTIYF.

The rearrangement links TRBV3-1 (or the pseudogene TRBV3-2) to TRBJ1-1, with 9 bases matching TRBD1. The V and J ends lost 4 bases and 1 base, in that order; junction bases with no gene match: 4. The CDR3 consists of 15 residues. Looked up from germline, CDR1 is LGHDT and CDR2 is YNNKEL (reference sequence). The CDR3 loop reads CASSLGQGGNTEAFF. Here the CDR3 DNA reads TGTGCCAGCAGCCTGGGACAGGGAGGGAACACTGAAGCTTTCTTT.

The chain combines TRBV29-1 with TRBJ2-1, with D tentatively TRBD2 (5 bases). Between the trimmed V and J ends, which lost 5 bases and 2 bases, there was a span of 13 bases. Germline-derived CDR1 and CDR2 are SQVTM and ANQGSEA. CDR3 size: 14 residues. The CDR3 DNA follows: TGCAGCGTTTGTGTCAGCGGACCCTACAATGAGCAGTTCTTC. This encodes CSVCVSGPYNEQFF.

The table lists this clone with a few counts. The chain combines TRBV6-1 with TRBJ1-5; D unresolved. Germline assignment: CDR1 MNHNS and CDR2 SASEGT. V was cut by 4 bases and J by 0 bases, with 13 bases left in between. This CDR3 region has 16 residues. CDR3 DNA sequence: TGTGCCAGCAGTGCCCCGGACGGACTTAGCAATCAGCCCCAGCATTTT. This encodes CASSAPDGLSNQPQHF.

The chain combines TRBV28 with TRBJ2-3; TRBD1 agrees at 12 bases. Unmatched junction bases numbered 7, after V lost 5 bases and J lost 4 bases. Germline V gene sequence: CDR1 MDHEN, CDR2 SYDVKM. CDR3 length equals 16 residues. CDR3 loop: CASSRGTGGEADTQYF. The CDR3, as DNA: TGTGCCAGCAGTCGCGGGACAGGGGGCGAGGCAGATACGCAGTATTTT.

The genes are TRBV24-1 and TRBJ2-3; TRBD1 matches at 8 bases. Per germline, CDR1 KGHDR and CDR2 SFDVKD. The CDR3 covers 15 residues. J lost 3 bases, V lost 4 bases, and 5 bases had no gene match. The CDR3 DNA sequence: TGTGCCACCAGTGACAAAGACAGGGGAACAGATACGCAGTATTTT. Translation: CATSDKDRGTDTQYF.

The chain combines TRBV5-1 with TRBJ2-5; 7 bases map to TRBD2. The V gene end was trimmed by 3 bases and the J gene end by 5 bases; junction bases not matched to a gene: 4. Germline V gene lookup returns CDR1 SGHRS and CDR2 YFSETQ. The CDR3 contains 13 residues. CDR3 region: CASSSAGYETQYF. CDR3 in DNA: TGCGCCAGCAGCTCAGCGGGATATGAGACCCAGTACTTC.

This chain links TRBV19 with TRBJ2-1, with D tentatively TRBD1 (6 bases). The V end lost 0 bases, the J end lost 7 bases, and 10 bases lay between the germline ends. There are 14 residues in the CDR3. From germline, CDR1 is LNHDA and CDR2 SQIVND (reference sequence). CDR3 coding DNA: TGTGCCAGTAGTATAGAGCTTGGACAGAATGAGCAGTTCTTC. It encodes CASSIELGQNEQFF. Complete variable domain (other parts from reference TRBV19 and TRBJ2-1): DGGITQSPKYLFRKEGQNVTLSCEQNLNHDAMYWYRQDPGQGLRLIYYSQIVNDFQKGDIAEGYSVSREKKESFPLTVTSAQKNPTAFYLCASSIELGQNEQFFGPGTRLTVL.

CDR3 nucleotide sequence: TGCGCCAGCAGCTTGGGGACCCGGGGAGGATATGAGACCCAGTACTTC. It codes for CASSLGTRGGYETQYF. This chain connects TRBV5-1 to TRBJ2-5, with D perhaps matching TRBD2 (6 bases). CDR3 length equals 16 residues. The V and J ends lost 0 bases and 5 bases respectively, with 17 bases between them. Germline V gene data show CDR1 as SGHRS and CDR2 as YFSETQ. Together with reference TRBV5-1 and TRBJ2-5, the CDR3 gives the full variable domain: KAGVTQTPRYLIKTRGQQVTLSCSPISGHRSVSWYQQTPGQGLQFLFEYFSETQRNKGNFPGRFSGRQFSNSRSEMNVSTLELGDSALYLCASSLGTRGGYETQYFGPGTRLLVL.

About this clone itself: An end of the junction does not agree with germline; a read error may underlie this. V usage is TRBV7-7 and J usage is TRBJ2-1, with D possibly being TRBD2 (7 bases). Germline values: CDR1 SSHAT, CDR2 FNYEAQ (reference sequence). The CDR3 loop spans 16 amino acids. Here the CDR3 DNA reads TGTGCTAGCAGCCAAGGGGGAGGGGGTCCCTACAATGAGCAGTTCTTC. It specifies CASSQGGGGPYNEQFF. Full variable domain (missing parts from reference TRBV7-7 and TRBJ2-1): GAGVSQSPRYKVTKRGQDVTLRCDPISSHATLYWYQQALGQGPEFLTYFNYEAQPDKSGLPSDRFSAERPEGSISTLTIQRTEQRDSAMYRCASSQGGGGPYNEQFFGPGTRLTVL.

The chain combines TRBV29-1 with TRBJ1-2; D is perhaps TRBD1 (5 bases). The V end was cut by 4 bases, the J end by 7 bases, with 13 bases between. This CDR3 region has 12 residues. Looked up from germline, CDR1 is SQVTM and CDR2 is ANQGSEA. Here the CDR3 DNA reads TGCAGCGTTGGTGATGACAGCATTGGCTACACCTTC. It specifies CSVGDDSIGYTF.

The chain recombines TRBV7-2 with TRBJ1-5, with D unresolved. CDR1 is SGHTA, CDR2 FQGNSA, per germline. V lost 2 bases, J lost 7 bases, and 9 bases lay in between. This CDR3 contains 13 residues. CDR3 protein: CASSLSSGQPQHF. As DNA, the CDR3 is TGTGCCAGCAGCTTATCCAGCGGCCAGCCCCAGCATTTT.

V usage is TRBV4-3 and J usage is TRBJ2-6; D is uncertain. Per the germline V gene, CDR1 is LGHNA and CDR2 is YSLEER. Trimming stripped 3 bases from V and 2 bases from J, with 5 bases between. This CDR3 has 14 residues. The CDR3 bases are TGCGCCAGCAGCCAGATAGCTGGGGCCAACGTCCTGACTTTC. As protein: CASSQIAGANVLTF.

The V gene is TRBV19, the J gene TRBJ2-2; TRBD2 agrees at 13 bases. The CDR3 is 16 amino acids. V lost 6 bases, J lost 3 bases, and 4 bases stayed unmatched. The V gene's germline CDR1 is LNHDA and CDR2 SQIVND (reference sequence). CDR3 nucleotide sequence: TGTGCCAGTAGGATACTAGCGGGAGGGTACACCGGGGAGCTGTTTTTT. This encodes CASRILAGGYTGELFF.

The chain carries TRBV6-5 and TRBJ2-7, with 9 bases aligning to TRBD2. There are 12 residues in the CDR3. CDR1 is MNHEY, CDR2 SVGAGI, per germline. Trimming took 9 bases from V and 4 from J; bases not matched to a gene: 4. The CDR3, as DNA: TGTGCCAGTCATAGCGGGAGTTACGAGCAGTACTTC. Its protein product is CASHSGSYEQYF.

As DNA, the CDR3 is TGTGCCAGCAGCTTAGGGGGACAGGGGGCCGCTGGAAACACCATATATTTT. Translated, it gives CASSLGGQGAAGNTIYF. The chain has TRBV7-9 and TRBJ1-3; 12 bases map to TRBD1. The CDR3 consists of 17 residues. J lost 2 bases, V lost 1 base, and 3 bases had no gene match. The germline gives CDR1 SEHNR, CDR2 FQNEAQ (reference sequence).

This rearrangement joins TRBV7-2 to TRBJ1-5, with D possibly being TRBD1 (6 bases). Trimming left V 9 bases short and J 1 base short, with 7 bases between. The V gene's germline CDR1 is SGHTA and CDR2 FQGNSA. This CDR3 region has 12 residues. DNA of the CDR3: TGTGCCAGTGGACAGAGCAATCAGCCCCAGCATTTT. Protein sequence: CASGQSNQPQHF.

The chain recombines TRBV5-1 with TRBJ2-7, with a possible D match to TRBD1 (5 bases). V was trimmed by 0 bases and J by 3 bases, leaving 10 bases between them. CDR1 SGHRS and CDR2 YFSETQ come from the germline V gene. This CDR3 region has 14 residues. As DNA, the CDR3 is TGCGCCAGCAGCTTGGAGGCAGGGTACTACGAGCAGTACTTC. Amino acids: CASSLEAGYYEQYF.

The chain recombines TRBV28 with TRBJ1-5; D gene uncertain. Germline V gene data show CDR1 as MDHEN and CDR2 as SYDVKM. Deletions cut 6 bases from V and 0 bases from J, with 6 bases between. This CDR3 is built from 13 residues. CDR3 residues: CASRFYSNQPQHF. In DNA form, the CDR3 reads TGTGCCAGCAGATTTTATAGCAATCAGCCCCAGCATTTT. The whole variable domain, remainder taken from reference TRBV28 and TRBJ1-5, is DVKVTQSSRYLVKRTGEKVFLECVQDMDHENMFWYRQDPGLGLRLIYFSYDVKMKEKGDIPEGYSVSREKKERFSLILESASTNQTSMYLCASRFYSNQPQHFGDGTRLSIL.

V and J are TRBV7-9 and TRBJ1-5; possibly TRBD1 for D (5 bases). Deletions cut 3 bases from V and 3 bases from J, with 12 bases between. The CDR3 is 15 amino acids. Germline V gene data show CDR1 as SEHNR and CDR2 as FQNEAQ (reference sequence). The CDR3 coding sequence is TGTGCCAGCAGCTTCGGGACGGGGGACAATCAGCCCCAGCATTTT. It translates to CASSFGTGDNQPQHF.

The CDR3 DNA sequence: TGTGCCAGCTCACCACTAAGACCGGGACAGATTTCCTACGAGCAGTACTTC. As protein: CASSPLRPGQISYEQYF. The chain combines TRBV18 with TRBJ2-7; 7 bases line up with TRBD1. The germline gives CDR1 KGHSH, CDR2 LQKENI. Germline trimming cut 1 base from V and 1 base from J; bases unmatched to any gene: 10. The CDR3 is 17 residues long.

The gene calls are TRBV6-5 and TRBJ1-6; 7 nucleotides match TRBD1. Trimming cost V 6 bases and J 7 bases; bases outside gene matches: 9. There are 15 residues in the CDR3. Germline CDR1 MNHEY, CDR2 SVGAGI. This CDR3 is CASSYQTGTNSPLHF. The CDR3, as DNA: TGTGCCAGCAGCTACCAGACAGGGACCAATTCACCCCTCCACTTT.